Listed here are 15 T cell receptor beta chains from one sample, sequenced in a study of beta chain features in type 1 diabetes. Their antigen targets remain unknown. General study points: TCRB CDR3 length was moderately but significantly reduced in all four CD4+ subsets of Type 1 diabetes patients.

Reverse transcribing all isolated RNA meant expressed TCRB transcripts were sequenced. TCRdb keeps only in-frame clones here, not all; method: immunoSEQ multiplex PCR. The sample contains hundreds of thousands of clones, 13% of which appear only once. The sample was naive CD4+ T cells from blood. These receptors originate from a man younger than 35 with type 1 diabetes.

This rearrangement joins TRBV10-3 to TRBJ2-1, with TRBD2 matching over 9 bases. With 6 bases clipped from V and 0 bases from J, the junction kept 12 bases outside the gene matches. The CDR3 loop spans 18 amino acids. CDR1 is ENHRY, CDR2 SYGVKD, per germline. The CDR3 sequence is CAIRSGTSSLSSYNEQFF. The CDR3, as DNA: TGTGCCATCAGGTCCGGGACTAGCTCATTAAGCTCCTACAATGAGCAGTTCTTC.

This clone was found a few times. The rearrangement uses TRBV30 and TRBJ1-6, with unresolved D. This CDR3 contains 15 residues. Trimming took 3 bases from V and 8 from J, leaving 17 bases between them. The germline V gene encodes CDR1 GTSNPN and CDR2 SVGIG (reference sequence). This chain's CDR3 is CAWSGMDRVYSPLHF. The CDR3, as DNA: TGTGCCTGGAGCGGGATGGACCGAGTATATTCACCCCTCCACTTT.

V usage is TRBV27 and J usage is TRBJ2-7; 8 positions agree with TRBD1. The J segment lost 3 bases and the V segment lost 5 bases, leaving 6 bases of the junction unmatched. Germline V CDR1 and CDR2: MNHEY, SMNVEV (reference sequence). CDR3 length: 14 residues. This chain's CDR3 is CASSRQGNLYEQYF. CDR3 coding DNA: TGTGCCAGCAGTAGACAGGGGAACCTCTACGAGCAGTACTTC.

The chain couples TRBV30 to TRBJ2-5; D uncertain. Gene TRBJ2-7 matches the end of the DNA better, so the J call may be wrong. Germline CDR1 is GTSNPN and CDR2 is SVGIG (reference sequence). The CDR3 covers 14 residues. The CDR3 region has the DNA TGTGCCTGGAGTGTACTGCTGGGCAGCTACGAGCAGTACTTC. It encodes CAWSVLLGSYEQYF.

The table lists this clone with a few counts. The chain uses TRBV29-1 and TRBJ2-2, with TRBD1 identical over 9 bases. The CDR3 loop spans 13 amino acids. V trimming: 7 bases; J trimming: 4 bases; junction bases outside the gene matches: 4. Germline V lookup: CDR1 SQVTM, CDR2 ANQGSEA. CDR3 nucleotide sequence: TGCAGCGGTCGGGACAGGGCCACCGGGGAGCTGTTTTTT. Translated, it gives CSGRDRATGELFF.

This clone was observed a handful of times. The V call is TRBV30, the J call TRBJ1-1, with 7 positions matching TRBD1. Trimming at V came to 7 bases and at J to 0 bases, leaving 5 bases not matched to a gene. The CDR3 has 13 amino acids. Germline assignment: CDR1 GTSNPN and CDR2 SVGIG (reference sequence). The CDR3 bases are TGTGCCTACACGGGACAGATGAACACTGAAGCTTTCTTT. Translating it yields CAYTGQMNTEAFF.

The rearrangement joins TRBV7-9 to TRBJ2-2; 8 bases match TRBD1. CDR3 length: 17 amino acids. Trimming removed 4 bases from V and 3 bases from J; junction bases left unmatched: 10. Germline V gene data show CDR1 as SEHNR and CDR2 as FQNEAQ (reference sequence). The CDR3 protein is CASSYRPGQGDTGELFF. The CDR3 DNA follows: TGTGCCAGCAGCTACCGCCCAGGACAGGGCGACACCGGGGAGCTGTTTTTT.

This rearrangement joins TRBV30 to TRBJ1-3, with 7 positions matching TRBD1. The CDR3 loop spans 14 amino acids. Germline CDR1 GTSNPN, CDR2 SVGIG (reference sequence). The ends lost 1 base at V and 6 bases at J; junction bases unmatched: 6. CDR3 sequence (DNA): TGTGCCTGGAGTGCTACAGGGGAGGAAAACACCATATATTTT. It is translated as CAWSATGEENTIYF.

The chain joins TRBV6-5 to TRBJ1-1; 7 bases match TRBD1. Germline V lookup: CDR1 MNHEY, CDR2 SVGAGI. The CDR3 runs 12 residues. Trimming at V came to 7 bases and at J to 1 base, leaving 0 bases not matched to a gene. The CDR3 loop reads CASNRGNTEAFF. The CDR3 coding sequence is TGTGCCAGCAACAGGGGGAACACTGAAGCTTTCTTT.

This clone appeared a few times. The chain carries TRBV28 and TRBJ1-4; no clear D gene. Germline V gene sequence: CDR1 MDHEN, CDR2 SYDVKM. The CDR3 runs to 14 residues. Deletions cut 6 bases from V and 8 bases from J, with 16 bases between. In DNA form, the CDR3 reads TGTGCCAGCAGAAACCCATGGGTTCGGGAAAAACTGTTTTTT. Its protein product is CASRNPWVREKLFF. Combining the CDR3 with reference TRBV28 and TRBJ1-4 gives the whole variable domain DVKVTQSSRYLVKRTGEKVFLECVQDMDHENMFWYRQDPGLGLRLIYFSYDVKMKEKGDIPEGYSVSREKKERFSLILESASTNQTSMYLCASRNPWVREKLFFGSGTQLSVL.

Only a few counts were recorded for this clone. J is TRBJ2-4 and V is TRBV7-9; the match to TRBD1 covers 7 bases. Germline assignment: CDR1 SEHNR and CDR2 FQNEAQ (reference sequence). The CDR3 is made up of 15 amino acids. The J segment lost 8 bases and the V segment lost 5 bases, leaving 12 bases of the junction unmatched. The CDR3 DNA is TGTGCCAGCAGCCAAGGGACAGCCTTGATAGACATTCAGTACTTC. This translates into CASSQGTALIDIQYF.

The chain joins TRBV7-2 to TRBJ2-5, with D tentatively TRBD1 (5 bases). This CDR3 has 15 residues. Per germline, CDR1 SGHTA and CDR2 FQGNSA. V was pared by 2 bases and J by 1 base, with 11 bases between. In DNA form, the CDR3 reads TGTGCCAGCAGCTTAAACTCAGGGCTCCAAGAGACCCAGTACTTC. It specifies CASSLNSGLQETQYF.

This clone was picked up a small number of times. The J gene is TRBJ1-6, the V gene TRBV2, with TRBD1 matching 11 bases. Germline V lookup: CDR1 SNHLY, CDR2 FYNNEI. With V trimmed by 6 bases and J by 10 bases, 14 bases remained unmatched. This CDR3 contains 17 residues. The CDR3 spells CASSYTPGQGVWSPLHF. As DNA, the CDR3 is TGTGCCAGCAGCTACACTCCGGGACAGGGGGTTTGGTCACCCCTCCACTTT.

This chain uses TRBV7-9 with TRBJ2-2, with D tentatively TRBD2 (7 bases). CDR3 length: 14 residues. Germline assignment: CDR1 SEHNR and CDR2 FQNEAQ (reference sequence). V dropped 8 bases and J dropped 6 bases, with 16 bases sitting between them. CDR3 region: CASRTGGHAGELFF. DNA of the CDR3: TGTGCCAGCCGAACCGGGGGGCACGCCGGGGAGCTGTTTTTT.

The rearrangement uses TRBV15 and TRBJ2-6; D unclear. V lost 3 bases and J 1 base, leaving 4 bases between the germline ends. The CDR3 covers 14 residues. Germline CDR1 reads LNHNV; CDR2 reads YYDKDF (reference sequence). The CDR3 here is CATSRGSGANVLTF. The CDR3 DNA reads TGTGCCACCAGCAGGGGTTCTGGGGCCAACGTCCTGACTTTC.